This is a list of T cell receptor beta chains from one sample in a study of T cells after yellow fever vaccination. TCRdb re-derived calls from the 5' RACE reads in MiXCR, one entry per CDR3 protein. The sample holds about 330,000 distinct CDR3 sequences, around 7% seen once. The sequencing used PBMCs, collected roughly 45 days after the first yellow fever vaccination. The receptors shown here come from a man between 18 and 35 years old who received the YFV17D yellow fever vaccine. The CDR3 runs from the conserved cysteine through the conserved F or W. Size tells how often a clone was seen (once, few, many) or the class of an expanded clone, and some rows leave it out.

v_call,j_call,clone_size,cdr3_aa
TRBV2,TRBJ2-5,many,CASTFWGGPQTQYF
TRBV5-1,TRBJ1-1,-,CASSLAGQGDTEAFF
TRBV6-4,TRBJ2-3,few,CASSDGGAGGSYTQYF
TRBV7-2,TRBJ2-3,-,CASSPLLGDPWYF
TRBV7-2,TRBJ2-1,many,CASKPGGAYNEQFF
TRBV15,TRBJ1-2,-,CATSPTLSKSGYTF
TRBV5-8,TRBJ2-7,few,CASSPSRRHEQYF
TRBV12-3/TRBV12-4,TRBJ2-5,many,CASRQGLRRQETQYF
TRBV6-5,TRBJ2-4,few,CASINRGAKNIQYF
TRBV24-1,TRBJ2-5,-,CATSDSQETQYF
TRBV5-1,TRBJ2-1,-,CASEDNYNEQFF
TRBV18,TRBJ1-1,few,CASSVDINTEAFF
TRBV7-2,TRBJ2-2,few,CASRQTSGGTTGELFF
TRBV10-3,TRBJ2-7,many,CAISELSYEQYF
TRBV9,TRBJ1-5,many,CASSRDRGNQPQHF
TRBV7-9,TRBJ2-2,many,CASGGELFF
TRBV6-2/TRBV6-3,TRBJ1-5,-,CASSDQGRDQPQHF
TRBV29-1,TRBJ2-1,-,CSVESLGGGGNEQFF
TRBV18,TRBJ2-5,few,CASSQGQGLETQYF
TRBV5-4,TRBJ2-1,-,CASSQPSGGVDEQFF
TRBV3-1,TRBJ1-2,few,CASSVGQGKGYTF
TRBV27,TRBJ2-1,-,CASSLLDRRNEQFF
TRBV6-5,TRBJ2-3,many,CASSPRRGTQYF
TRBV5-1,TRBJ2-3,-,CASSLGVAADTQYF
TRBV6-6,TRBJ2-7,many,CASSYGQTYEQYF
TRBV7-2,TRBJ2-3,many,CASSFGLAQYF
TRBV10-2,TRBJ2-3,few,CASSVGLAGPLHTQYF
TRBV6-1,TRBJ2-3,-,CASSGGTGYTDTQYF
TRBV27,TRBJ1-5,few,CASSLSWSSNQPQHF
TRBV4-2,TRBJ2-1,few,CASSQGDGGSYNEQFF
TRBV4-1,TRBJ1-2,few,CASSAPGTGGDRVGGYTF
TRBV4-2,TRBJ1-5,-,CASSQDRQLLYSNQPQHF
TRBV20-1,TRBJ2-1,many,CSGSLAGDYNEQFF
TRBV29-1,TRBJ1-1,many,CSVTRGDTEAFF
TRBV18,TRBJ2-5,many,CASSPSDRRQETQYF
TRBV7-6,TRBJ1-4,few,CASSQIQGANEKLFF
TRBV7-9,TRBJ2-4,-,CASSPRAGELAKNIQYF
TRBV30,TRBJ2-2,few,CAWSVDRPDTGELFF
TRBV5-1,TRBJ2-1,many,CASSPALGNLDEQFF
TRBV12-3/TRBV12-4,TRBJ1-1,few,CASSWRRERGTEAFF
TRBV9,TRBJ2-3,few,CASSAEELGARDTQYF
TRBV20-1,TRBJ2-7,many,CSAGRPGGSYEQYF
TRBV19,TRBJ1-1,-,CASSIGFTGARTEAFF
TRBV24-1,TRBJ2-5,many,CATSAGKQGAVETQYF
TRBV15,TRBJ1-4,-,CATSRVVGLGEKLFF
TRBV5-5,TRBJ1-5,many,CASSLEDIYQPQHF
TRBV10-3,TRBJ2-1,many,CAISPGGAGGDEQFF
TRBV4-3,TRBJ2-3,many,CASSPGTSGGYTQYF
TRBV20-1,TRBJ2-1,-,CSARRASGGYNEQFF
TRBV4-1,TRBJ2-7,-,CASSQGILWGRSYEQYF